The 7 T cell receptor beta chains presented below share a single source sample, sequenced in a study of T cells in Graves' hyperthyroidism and ophthalmopathy. RNA transcripts yielded amplified TCR beta CDR3 regions. First-round RT-PCR with HTBI primers amplified the TCR CDR3 region. A single record per CDR3 protein comes from TCRdb applying MiXCR to the multiplex PCR reads. This table has 250,000 or so distinct CDR3 sequences, more than 12% appearing once. The sample comprised blood. Every receptor here comes from a woman aged 40 to 55 with Graves' hyperthyroidism that later progressed to Graves' ophthalmopathy.

This clonotype was found many times. The rearrangement links TRBV4-1 to TRBJ2-7; a weak D match, TRBD1 (5 bases). CDR1 and CDR2 from the germline V gene are MGHRA and YSYEKL. CDR3 length equals 13 residues. V was pared by 8 bases and J by 5 bases, with 16 bases between. The CDR3 DNA follows: TGCGCCAGCGGAGACAGACGGCTACACGAGCAGTACTTC. Translating gives CASGDRRLHEQYF.

This clonotype was detected many times. J is TRBJ2-5 and V is TRBV7-8; D is ambiguous. Per germline, CDR1 SGHVS and CDR2 FQNEAQ. Trimming removed 5 bases at V and 5 bases at J, with 9 bases between. The CDR3 length is 12 residues. The CDR3 spells CASSRGPETQYF. CDR3 DNA sequence: TGTGCCAGCAGCCGCGGTCCGGAGACCCAGTACTTC.

This clonotype was found many times. The chain employs TRBV11-2 and TRBJ2-7; 8 bases fit TRBD2. This CDR3 has 13 residues. CDR1 is SGHAT, CDR2 FQNNGV, per germline. Unmatched junction bases numbered 2, after V lost 1 base and J lost 6 bases. This CDR3 reads CASSLGLAREQYF. The CDR3 bases are TGTGCCAGCAGCTTAGGACTAGCGCGCGAGCAGTACTTC.

This clonotype showed up many times. V and J are TRBV6-1 and TRBJ2-2; possible D gene TRBD1, 6 bases. The germline V gene encodes CDR1 MNHNS and CDR2 SASEGT. V dropped 5 bases and J dropped 1 base, with 14 bases sitting between them. CDR3 length equals 16 residues. CDR3 sequence reads: CASSSIRGVNTGELFF. DNA for the CDR3: TGTGCCAGCAGTTCTATCAGGGGAGTGAACACCGGGGAGCTGTTTTTT.

This chain uses TRBV6-5 with TRBJ2-6; D could derive from TRBD1 or TRBD2 (5 bases each). The CDR3 extends over 17 amino acids. V dropped 4 bases and J dropped 1 base, with 14 bases sitting between them. The germline gives CDR1 MNHEY, CDR2 SVGAGI. The DNA for the CDR3 is TGTGCCAGCAGTTCCCCGAGGGGATGGTCTGGGGCCAACGTCCTGACTTTC. Translated, it gives CASSSPRGWSGANVLTF.

This clonotype was found many times. This chain joins TRBV20-1 and TRBJ1-1; 11 nucleotides align to TRBD1. From germline, CDR1 is DFQATT and CDR2 SNEGSKA (reference sequence). The CDR3 spans 16 residues. Germline trimming cut 3 bases from V and 0 bases from J; bases unmatched to any gene: 6. The CDR3 spells CSASGQGAVVNTEAFF. In DNA, the CDR3 is TGCAGTGCTAGTGGACAGGGGGCTGTCGTGAACACTGAAGCTTTCTTT.

This rearrangement joins TRBV6-5 to TRBJ2-7; TRBD1 matches at 9 bases. V shed 3 bases, J shed 5 bases, and the junction held 5 bases outside the gene matches. Germline CDR1 reads MNHEY; CDR2 reads SVGAGI. The CDR3 runs to 14 residues. CDR3 sequence: CASSYLRTGDEQYF. For the CDR3, the DNA is TGTGCCAGCAGTTATTTAAGGACAGGGGACGAGCAGTACTTC.